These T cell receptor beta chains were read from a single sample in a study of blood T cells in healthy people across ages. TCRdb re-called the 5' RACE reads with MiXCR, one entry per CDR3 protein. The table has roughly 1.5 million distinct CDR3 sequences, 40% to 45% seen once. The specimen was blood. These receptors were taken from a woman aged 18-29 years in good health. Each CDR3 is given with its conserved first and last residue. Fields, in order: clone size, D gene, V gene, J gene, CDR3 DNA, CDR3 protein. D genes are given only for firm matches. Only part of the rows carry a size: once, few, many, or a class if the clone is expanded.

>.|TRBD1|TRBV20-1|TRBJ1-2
TGCAGTGCAACCGGGACAGGGGCACTCTTTAACTATGGCTACACCTTC
CSATGTGALFNYGYTF
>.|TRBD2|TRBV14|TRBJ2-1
TGTGCCACCAGCCAATGGAGACTAGCTGTCGATGAGCAGTTCTTC
CATSQWRLAVDEQFF
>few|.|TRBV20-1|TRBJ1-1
TGCAGTGCTTCCCTTACTAGTGGAACTGAAGCTTTCTTT
CSASLTSGTEAFF
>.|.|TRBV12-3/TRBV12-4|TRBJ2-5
TGTGCCAGCAGACTGACGCAGGTCAGGGAGACCCAGTACTTC
CASRLTQVRETQYF
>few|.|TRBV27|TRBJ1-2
TGTGCCAGCAGTTTGGAGAGCGGGACGGCGAACTATGGCTACACCTTC
CASSLESGTANYGYTF
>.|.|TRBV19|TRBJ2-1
TGTGTCAGTAGTACGGCCAATGAGCAGTTCTTC
CVSSTANEQFF
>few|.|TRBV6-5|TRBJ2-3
TGTGCCACCCACCGGGGCACAGATACGCAGTATTTT
CATHRGTDTQYF
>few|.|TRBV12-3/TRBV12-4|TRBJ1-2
TGTGCCAGCAGTCCGAGACTGGGGACGTACTATGGCTACACCTTC
CASSPRLGTYYGYTF
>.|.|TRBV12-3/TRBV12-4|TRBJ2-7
TGTGCCAGCAGTTTTATACACGAGCAGTACTTC
CASSFIHEQYF
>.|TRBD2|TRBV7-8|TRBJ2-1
TGTGCCAGCAGCTTGTGGAGAAGCGGGGGGGCGAACAATGAGCAGTTCTTC
CASSLWRSGGANNEQFF
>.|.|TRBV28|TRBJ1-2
TGTGCCAGCAGGAGGGGCATCCCGGTGGAAGGCTACACCTTC
CASRRGIPVEGYTF
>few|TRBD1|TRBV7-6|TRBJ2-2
TGTGCCAGCAGCGGTGGGACAGATGAGACCGGGGAGCTGTTTTTT
CASSGGTDETGELFF
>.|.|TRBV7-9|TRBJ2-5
TGTGCCAGCAGCTTAGACACTAGCAGAGAGACCCAGTACTTC
CASSLDTSRETQYF
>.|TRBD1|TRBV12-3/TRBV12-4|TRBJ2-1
TGTGCCAGCAGTTTGACAGGGAGAGTGGGCAATGAGCAGTTCTTC
CASSLTGRVGNEQFF
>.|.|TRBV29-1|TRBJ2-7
TGCAGCGTTGAAGGTTGGACGGGCCACTACGAGCAGTACTTC
CSVEGWTGHYEQYF
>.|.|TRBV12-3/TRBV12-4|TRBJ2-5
TGTGCCAGCAGTGACCTACTAGAAGAGACCCAGTACTTC
CASSDLLEETQYF
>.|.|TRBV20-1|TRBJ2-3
TGCAGTGCTAGGGACCCTCTTGGGACGCAGTATTTT
CSARDPLGTQYF
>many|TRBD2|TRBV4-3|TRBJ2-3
TGTGCCAGCAGCCAGACTAGCCCAGATACGCAGTATTTT
CASSQTSPDTQYF
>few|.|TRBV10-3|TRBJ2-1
TGTGCCATCAGTGACAGGAGCTCCTACAATGAGCAGTTCTTC
CAISDRSSYNEQFF
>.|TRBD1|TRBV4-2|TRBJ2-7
TGTGCCAGCAGCCAAGGACAGGGGCGGGAGCAGTACTTC
CASSQGQGREQYF
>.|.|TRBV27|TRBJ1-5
TGTGCCAGCAGTTTATCCGGGACGGTTAGCAATCAGCCCCAGCATTTT
CASSLSGTVSNQPQHF
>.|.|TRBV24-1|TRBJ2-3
TGTGCCACCAGTGATGTATCGGGGGTGGATACGCAGTATTTT
CATSDVSGVDTQYF
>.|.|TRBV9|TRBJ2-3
TGTGCCAGCAGCGTACAGGAAAGCACAGATACGCAGTATTTT
CASSVQESTDTQYF
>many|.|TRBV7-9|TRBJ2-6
TGTGCCAGCAGTCTCTCGTTGGACGGGGCCAACGTCCTGACTTTC
CASSLSLDGANVLTF
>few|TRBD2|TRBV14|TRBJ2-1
TGTGCCAGCAGCCAAATCGGGAGGCCTTCGTACAATGAGCAGTTCTTC
CASSQIGRPSYNEQFF
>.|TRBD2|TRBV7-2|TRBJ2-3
TGTGCCAGCACCCTTAGCGGGGGCCTCAAGGATACGCAGTATTTT
CASTLSGGLKDTQYF
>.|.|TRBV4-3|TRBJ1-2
TGCGCCAGCAGCCAAGTGGTCACAGGAGGGTTCTATGGCTACACCTTC
CASSQVVTGGFYGYTF
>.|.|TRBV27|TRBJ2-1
TGTGCCAGCAGTTTCCAGACTGGTTCCAATGAGCAGTTCTTC
CASSFQTGSNEQFF
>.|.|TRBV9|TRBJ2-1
TGTGCCAGCAGCGTATTGGGGAACCCCTACAATGAGCAGTTCTTC
CASSVLGNPYNEQFF
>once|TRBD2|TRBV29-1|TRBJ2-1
TGCAGCGTTGTTAGACTAGCGGGAGCCAATAAGCAGTTCTTC
CSVVRLAGANKQFF
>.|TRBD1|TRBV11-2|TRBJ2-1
TGTGCCAGCAGCCCCTGGGACAGGGATTACAATGAGCAGTTCTTC
CASSPWDRDYNEQFF
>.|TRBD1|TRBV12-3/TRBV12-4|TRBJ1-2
TGTGCCAGCAGTTCCAGACTGAACAGGGGGCAGGACTATGGCTACACCTTC
CASSSRLNRGQDYGYTF
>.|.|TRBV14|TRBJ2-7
TGTGCCAGCAGCCAGGCCCGCGCGACGGATACTAGACGCGAGCAGTACTTC
CASSQARATDTRREQYF
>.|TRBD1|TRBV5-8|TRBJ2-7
TGTGCCAGCAGCCAATGGACCTACAGGGGGTCCTACGAGCAGTACTTC
CASSQWTYRGSYEQYF
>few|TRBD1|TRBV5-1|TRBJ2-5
TGTGCCAGCTCCACGGACAGGGGGCTAGAGACCCAGTACTTC
CASSTDRGLETQYF
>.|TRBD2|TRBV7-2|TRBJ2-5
TGTGCCAGCAGCTTAGGGACTAGCGGGAGGGCCCGGGAGACCCAGTACTTC
CASSLGTSGRARETQYF
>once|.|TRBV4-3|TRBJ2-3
TGCGCCAGCAGTCAAGCTCCATTCGGGAGCCCCACAGATACGCAGTATTTT
CASSQAPFGSPTDTQYF
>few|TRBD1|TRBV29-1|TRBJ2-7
TGCAGCGTTGGATCACCGGACAGGGGGTACTACGAGCAGTACTTC
CSVGSPDRGYYEQYF
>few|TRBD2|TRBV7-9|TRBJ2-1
TGTGCCAGCAGCACCCGAGGTACTAGCGGGGGATACAATGAGCAGTTCTTC
CASSTRGTSGGYNEQFF
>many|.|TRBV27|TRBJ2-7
TGCGCCAGCAGCTTGTCCCAGGGCTCCTACGAGCAGTACTTC
CASSLSQGSYEQYF
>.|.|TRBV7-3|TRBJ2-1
TGTGCCAGCAGCGCCGGGGGGCCCACAAATGAGCAGTTCTTC
CASSAGGPTNEQFF